The 17 T cell receptor beta chains reported below all come from one sample, sequenced in a study of T cells after posttransplantation cyclophosphamide. Here immunoSEQ multiplex PCR was the method, and the copy in TCRdb shows in-frame clones only, minus some. This table has roughly 24,000 clones, 80% to 90% appearing once. Controls had myeloablative marrow grafts with methotrexate and calcineurin inhibitor, sampled at 1 year. Sequencing used PBMCs, obtained after an allogeneic stem cell transplant with a calcineurin inhibitor and methotrexate. The receptors were sampled from a female patient in her fifties who received an allogeneic stem cell transplant from an unrelated donor, was CMV-positive, and had chronic GVHD only. Some of the T cells might come from the graft donor.

The rearrangement uses TRBV6-1 and TRBJ1-2; D is perhaps TRBD1 (6 bases). The CDR3 extends over 12 amino acids. V lost 4 bases, J lost 7 bases, and 10 bases lay in between. CDR1 is MNHNS and CDR2 is SASEGT in the germline V gene. CDR3 protein: CASSGRTAGYTF. In DNA, the CDR3 is TGTGCCAGCAGTGGCCGGACAGCTGGCTACACCTTC.

The V call is TRBV28, the J call TRBJ2-2, with D perhaps matching TRBD2 (5 bases). This CDR3 is 15 amino acids long. V lost 1 base, J lost 4 bases, and 10 bases lay in between. The germline V gene encodes CDR1 MDHEN and CDR2 SYDVKM. The CDR3 is CASSLFRRVTGELFF. As DNA, the CDR3 is TGTGCCAGCAGTTTATTTAGGCGGGTCACCGGGGAGCTGTTTTTT.

V and J are TRBV6-1 and TRBJ1-1, with TRBD1 as a possible D gene (5 bases). Germline loops: CDR1 MNHNS, CDR2 SASEGT. Deletions cut 4 bases from V and 6 bases from J, with 12 bases between. The CDR3 contains 13 residues. CDR3 amino acids: CASSVKGRAEAFF. The CDR3 nucleotides are TGTGCCAGCAGTGTCAAGGGGCGCGCTGAAGCTTTCTTT.

V usage is TRBV18 and J usage is TRBJ1-1; weak D call: TRBD1 (5 bases). Germline loops: CDR1 KGHSH, CDR2 LQKENI. The length of the CDR3 is 15 residues. V was clipped by 3 bases and J by 1 base, with 12 bases between them. The CDR3 nucleotides are TGTGCCAGCTCACCCGGGGGACCGAGGAACACTGAAGCTTTCTTT. This gives the protein CASSPGGPRNTEAFF.

V usage is TRBV5-1 and J usage is TRBJ2-7; D perhaps matches TRBD1 (6 bases). This CDR3 is 14 amino acids long. Between the trimmed V and J ends, which lost 4 bases and 3 bases, there was a span of 14 bases. Germline CDR1 is SGHRS and CDR2 is YFSETQ. CDR3 sequence: CASSVGAGIYEQYF. In nucleotides, the CDR3 is TGCGCCAGCAGCGTGGGGGCAGGAATCTACGAGCAGTACTTC.

V is TRBV20-1 and J is TRBJ2-7; D is uncertain. The CDR3 consists of 11 residues. Germline assignment: CDR1 DFQATT and CDR2 SNEGSKA (reference sequence). V lost 3 bases, J lost 5 bases, and 8 bases lay in between. The CDR3 spells CSASRRDEQYF. The CDR3 DNA is TGCAGTGCTAGTCGCCGCGACGAGCAGTACTTC.

This chain links TRBV28 with TRBJ1-2, with 7 bases lining up with TRBD1. The CDR3 has 15 amino acids. Unmatched junction bases numbered 16, after V lost 8 bases and J lost 7 bases. CDR1 and CDR2 from the germline V gene are MDHEN and SYDVKM. The CDR3 sequence: CASLSPSGTVRGYTF. CDR3 sequence (DNA): TGTGCCAGCCTTTCACCTTCCGGGACAGTGCGTGGCTACACCTTC.

This clone was seen once. The chain joins TRBV4-1 to TRBJ2-7, with TRBD2 matching 13 bases. The CDR3 runs to 17 residues. Trimming cost V 5 bases and J 2 bases; bases outside gene matches: 9. Germline V lookup: CDR1 MGHRA, CDR2 YSYEKL. The CDR3 DNA reads TGCGCCAGCAGCTTTCGGACTAGCGGGAGTAATCCCTACGAGCAGTACTTC. It codes for CASSFRTSGSNPYEQYF.

The rearrangement links TRBV13 to TRBJ1-6; D remains ambiguous. The CDR3 is 14 residues long. Germline CDR1 reads PRHDT; CDR2 reads FYEKMQ (reference sequence). V lost 5 bases, J lost 9 bases, and 14 bases lay in between. CDR3 loop: CASSPLAAGSPLHF. Here the CDR3 DNA reads TGTGCCAGCAGCCCCCTAGCGGCAGGTTCACCCCTCCACTTT.

The chain employs TRBV19 and TRBJ1-5; TRBD1 matches 7 bases. CDR3 length: 13 residues. Germline V gives CDR1 LNHDA, CDR2 SQIVND (reference sequence). CDR3 residues: CAVSRQGRQPQHF. The CDR3, as DNA: TGTGCGGTATCACGACAGGGTAGGCAGCCCCAGCATTTT.

This chain connects TRBV27 to TRBJ1-5, with 7 positions matching TRBD1. The J segment lost 3 bases and the V segment lost 1 base, leaving 3 bases of the junction unmatched. This CDR3 is built from 15 residues. Germline CDR1 and CDR2: MNHEY and SMNVEV (reference sequence). This chain's CDR3 is CASSLLGGNNQPQHF. CDR3 sequence (DNA): TGTGCCAGCAGTTTATTAGGGGGCAACAATCAGCCCCAGCATTTT.

The chain links TRBV18 to TRBJ2-3; D not certain. CDR3 length: 13 amino acids. V dropped 2 bases and J dropped 5 bases, with 8 bases sitting between them. In germline, CDR1 is KGHSH, CDR2 LQKENI. The CDR3 nucleotides are TGTGCCAGCTCACCATCGCAGGAAGATACGCAGTATTTT. Residues: CASSPSQEDTQYF.

This clone has a single count. The chain is built from TRBV6-5 and TRBJ2-2; TRBD1 matches at 8 bases. The V gene end was trimmed by 4 bases and the J gene end by 1 base; junction bases not matched to a gene: 5. The germline gives CDR1 MNHEY, CDR2 SVGAGI. This CDR3 has 16 amino acids. CDR3 region: CASSSPGTGNTGELFF. CDR3 nucleotides: TGTGCCAGCAGTTCTCCCGGGACAGGGAACACCGGGGAGCTGTTTTTT.

The table lists this clone with a count of one. The V and J genes are TRBV6-6 and TRBJ2-5, with D maybe TRBD2 (6 bases). This CDR3 contains 15 residues. Trimming took off 1 base at V and 4 bases at J, with 13 bases between the two ends. CDR1 is MNHNY and CDR2 is SVGAGI in the germline V gene (reference sequence). The CDR3 loop reads CASSYLSLGGETQYF. The CDR3 DNA is TGTGCCAGCAGTTACTTGAGCCTGGGGGGAGAGACCCAGTACTTC.

The rearrangement uses TRBV5-1 and TRBJ2-3, with TRBD2 matching 8 bases. Germline assignment: CDR1 SGHRS and CDR2 YFSETQ. V shed 7 bases and J 1 base; nucleotides not matched to a gene: 14. CDR3 length: 17 amino acids. CDR3 bases: TGCGCCAGCGTAAGCTCGCCGGGACTAGGTGGCACAGATACGCAGTATTTT. Residues: CASVSSPGLGGTDTQYF.

The chain is built from TRBV7-2 and TRBJ2-5; D is uncertain. The germline CDR1 and CDR2 sequences are SGHTA and FQGNSA. The CDR3 runs 11 residues. Trimming removed 1 base at V and 11 bases at J, with 8 bases between. The DNA of the CDR3 is TGTGCCAGCAGCTTAGGGCCCGTTCAGTACTTC. This codes for CASSLGPVQYF.

The chain recombines TRBV5-1 with TRBJ2-6; TRBD1 aligns across 7 bases. Germline V CDR1 and CDR2: SGHRS, YFSETQ. Trimming at V came to 1 base and at J to 0 bases, leaving 7 bases not matched to a gene. The CDR3 is 18 amino acids. CDR3 protein: CASSLTTGRSSGANVLTF. The CDR3 region has the DNA TGCGCCAGCAGCTTGACGACAGGGCGCAGCTCTGGGGCCAACGTCCTGACTTTC.